Listed here are 31 T cell receptor beta chains from one sample, sequenced in a study of blood T cell repertoires in COVID-19. TCRdb's copy holds only in-frame clones and misses some; the assay was immunoSEQ multiplex PCR. The data show about 130,000 clones, about 76% seen once. The sequenced sample was peripheral blood. All receptors derive from a woman in her 70s with COVID-19, enrolled during active disease.

The chain has TRBV29-1 and TRBJ1-5, with D tentatively TRBD1 (6 bases). From germline, CDR1 is SQVTM and CDR2 ANQGSEA. Trimming took off 1 base at V and 7 bases at J, with 17 bases between the two ends. The CDR3 contains 15 residues. As DNA, the CDR3 is TGCAGCGTTGAAGGCTGCCAGGGGAACGGGCAGCCCCAGCATTTT. Translating gives CSVEGCQGNGQPQHF.

As for this clone: Other nucleotide sequences from this sample produce the same CDR3. The chain uses TRBV7-2 and TRBJ2-1, with D tentatively TRBD2 (5 bases). There are 15 residues in the CDR3. Germline V lookup: CDR1 SGHTA, CDR2 FQGNSA. The V gene lost 4 bases and the J gene lost 0 bases, with 10 bases spanning the gap. The CDR3 nucleotides read TGTGCCAGCAGCTCGGACTCCAGCTCCTACAATGAGCAGTTCTTC. Residues: CASSSDSSSYNEQFF.

V and J are TRBV29-1 and TRBJ2-1; 9 bases are a match to TRBD2. V shed 4 bases and J 3 bases; nucleotides not matched to a gene: 4. CDR1 and CDR2 from the germline V gene are SQVTM and ANQGSEA. The CDR3 runs 14 residues. CDR3 amino acids: CSVAGSGGYNEQFF. The CDR3 nucleotides read TGCAGCGTTGCGGGTAGCGGGGGCTACAATGAGCAGTTCTTC.

The V gene is TRBV18, the J gene TRBJ2-3, with TRBD2 matching 12 bases. Losses at the gene ends were 1 base for V and 2 bases for J; bases not matched to a gene: 10. Germline CDR1 and CDR2: KGHSH and LQKENI. This CDR3 spans 19 amino acids. CDR3 protein: CASSPLPLAGGQITDTQYF. The CDR3 DNA follows: TGTGCCAGCTCACCACTCCCCCTAGCGGGGGGGCAAATCACAGATACGCAGTATTTT.

The chain links TRBV7-9 to TRBJ2-2, with a weak D call TRBD2 (6 bases). V lost 0 bases, J lost 0 bases, and 11 bases lay in between. There are 17 residues in the CDR3. CDR1 SEHNR and CDR2 FQNEAQ come from the germline V gene (reference sequence). CDR3 amino acids: CASSLAAGLANTGELFF. CDR3 in DNA: TGTGCCAGCAGCTTAGCAGCGGGCCTCGCGAACACCGGGGAGCTGTTTTTT.

In its sample, this clone was seen a few times. The CDR3 is CACRDRVTGELFF. In DNA, the CDR3 is TGTGCCTGCCGGGACAGGGTTACCGGGGAGCTGTTTTTT. The chain is built from TRBV10-3 and TRBJ2-2, with 9 nucleotides matching TRBD1. Germline loops: CDR1 ENHRY, CDR2 SYGVKD. The J segment lost 5 bases and the V segment lost 11 bases, leaving 6 bases of the junction unmatched. This CDR3 spans 13 amino acids.

The J gene is TRBJ1-1, the V gene TRBV28; D call uncertain. The CDR3 consists of 17 residues. Trimming stripped 9 bases from V and 1 base from J, with 24 bases between. Germline CDR1 MDHEN, CDR2 SYDVKM. This chain's CDR3 is CASPLPGPSVQNTEAFF. In DNA form, the CDR3 reads TGTGCCAGTCCCTTACCGGGTCCTTCCGTCCAGAACACTGAAGCTTTCTTT.

The chain recombines TRBV19 with TRBJ2-1; 12 positions agree with TRBD2. This CDR3 is built from 15 residues. V trimming: 6 bases; J trimming: 7 bases; junction bases outside the gene matches: 7. Per germline, CDR1 LNHDA and CDR2 SQIVND (reference sequence). The CDR3 DNA reads TGTGCCAGTAGCACAACTAGCGGGGGGAGTAATGAGCAGTTCTTC. Translated: CASSTTSGGSNEQFF.

V gene TRBV7-8 combines with J gene TRBJ2-7; a weak D match, TRBD2 (7 bases). Germline assignment: CDR1 SGHVS and CDR2 FQNEAQ. The CDR3 length is 17 residues. Trimming pared 2 bases from V and 3 bases from J, leaving 20 bases between. CDR3 amino acids: CASSLNWGGPFYYEQYF. The CDR3 DNA is TGTGCCAGCAGCTTAAATTGGGGGGGCCCCTTTTACTACGAGCAGTACTTC.

This CDR3 is CASTGQGAPNYGYTF. As DNA, the CDR3 is TGTGCCAGCACGGGGCAGGGGGCACCCAACTATGGCTACACCTTC. The chain has TRBV3-1 (or the pseudogene TRBV3-2) and TRBJ1-2, with 8 bases matching TRBD1. V gave up 7 bases and J gave up 2 bases; unmatched junction bases: 9. Germline V gene lookup returns CDR1 LGHDT and CDR2 YNNKEL (reference sequence). CDR3 length: 15 amino acids.

The V and J genes are TRBV7-8 and TRBJ2-7, with 7 bases that match TRBD2. V dropped 0 bases and J dropped 3; count of bases not matched to a gene: 5. The CDR3 consists of 15 residues. Germline V gene sequence: CDR1 SGHVS, CDR2 FQNEAQ. The CDR3 here is CASSLASGPFYEQYF. The CDR3 bases are TGTGCCAGCAGCTTAGCTAGCGGGCCTTTCTACGAGCAGTACTTC. The variable domain in full, completed from reference TRBV7-8 and TRBJ2-7, reads GAGVSQSPRYKVAKRGQDVALRCDPISGHVSLFWYQQALGQGPEFLTYFQNEAQLDKSGLPSDRFFAERPEGSVSTLKIQRTQQEDSAVYLCASSLASGPFYEQYFGPGTRLTVT.

Here the CDR3 DNA reads TGCAGCGTTGCACAGGGAGAAGCCTACGAGCAGTACTTC. Its translation is CSVAQGEAYEQYF. The J gene is TRBJ2-7, the V gene TRBV29-1; TRBD1 might be the D (6 bases). The CDR3 length is 13 residues. V shed 4 bases and J shed 2 bases, with 12 bases lying between them. CDR1 and CDR2 from the germline V gene are SQVTM and ANQGSEA.

The chain recombines TRBV7-2 with TRBJ2-2, with TRBD2 identical over 12 bases. The ends lost 7 bases at V and 4 bases at J; junction bases unmatched: 16. CDR3 length equals 19 residues. CDR1 and CDR2 (germline): SGHTA, FQGNSA. The DNA for the CDR3 is TGTGCCAGCAACGCACGTGGGCTAGCGGGAGGGGGTGGCACCGGGGAGCTGTTTTTT. As protein: CASNARGLAGGGGTGELFF.

This rearrangement joins TRBV29-1 to TRBJ1-1; 9 nucleotides align to TRBD1. CDR3 size: 13 residues. Germline CDR1 reads SQVTM; CDR2 reads ANQGSEA. The trim removed 7 bases at V and 6 bases at J, leaving 9 bases unmatched. CDR3 residues: CSGTAGQGPEAFF. In DNA form, the CDR3 reads TGCAGCGGGACGGCGGGACAGGGTCCTGAAGCTTTCTTT.

This clone was seen only once. The chain uses TRBV9 and TRBJ2-1; 7 bases are a match to TRBD2. Germline V lookup: CDR1 SGDLS, CDR2 YYNGEE. This CDR3 contains 13 residues. V shed 0 bases, J shed 8 bases, and the junction held 2 bases outside the gene matches. The CDR3 region is CASSVGGGDEQFF. CDR3 nucleotides: TGTGCCAGCAGCGTAGGTGGGGGGGATGAGCAGTTCTTC.

The chain joins TRBV6-6 to TRBJ2-7; tentative D call: TRBD2 (5 bases). Germline assignment: CDR1 MNHNY and CDR2 SVGAGI (reference sequence). Trimming removed 4 bases from V and 5 bases from J, with 21 bases in between. The CDR3 totals 16 residues. CDR3 amino acids: CASSSPLRAGGHEQYF. The DNA for the CDR3 is TGTGCCAGCAGTTCTCCTCTCCGGGCCGGAGGCCACGAGCAGTACTTC.

This clone was detected once. The chain recombines TRBV15 with TRBJ1-6; maybe TRBD1 (5 bases). V was cut by 0 bases and J by 10 bases, with 13 bases left in between. Germline values: CDR1 LNHNV, CDR2 YYDKDF (reference sequence). The CDR3 is 15 residues long. The chain's CDR3 is CATSRDPTWGSPLHF. The CDR3 DNA sequence: TGTGCCACCAGCAGAGATCCCACCTGGGGCTCACCCCTCCACTTT.

The DNA for the CDR3 is TGCGCCAGCAGCTTGGCCACAGGGGCTAATGAAAAACTGTTTTTT. Translated, it gives CASSLATGANEKLFF. The V and J genes are TRBV5-1 and TRBJ1-4, with 7 bases fitting TRBD1. CDR3 size: 15 residues. The V gene end was trimmed by 0 bases and the J gene end by 3 bases; junction bases not matched to a gene: 2. The germline CDR1 and CDR2 sequences are SGHRS and YFSETQ.

The chain recombines TRBV4-2 with TRBJ1-4; no firm D call. Trimming cost V 5 bases and J 4 bases, with 14 bases left between them. CDR1 is LGHNA and CDR2 is YNFKEQ in the germline V gene. CDR3 length: 15 amino acids. The CDR3 here is CASSSEGGFNEKLFF. In nucleotides, the CDR3 is TGTGCCAGCAGCTCCGAGGGAGGGTTTAATGAAAAACTGTTTTTT.

CDR3 in amino acids: CASSPPNRGPSPLHF. CDR3 sequence (DNA): TGTGCCAGCAGTCCCCCCAACAGGGGGCCTTCACCCCTCCACTTT. V is TRBV6-2 or TRBV6-3 and J is TRBJ1-6, with 9 bases matching TRBD1. The CDR3 is made up of 15 amino acids. Germline CDR1 reads MNHEY; CDR2 reads SVGEGT. V was clipped by 5 bases and J by 9 bases; unmatched bases: 8.

The rearrangement uses TRBV5-1 and TRBJ2-2, with 11 bases aligning to TRBD2. The germline V gene has CDR1 SGHRS and CDR2 YFSETQ. This CDR3 has 16 residues. After removal of 4 bases from V and 7 bases from J, the junction contained 9 bases not matched to a gene. The CDR3 nucleotides read TGCGCCAGCAGCGAAAAGGCTAGCGGGGGGAACGGGGAGCTGTTTTTT. Encoded protein: CASSEKASGGNGELFF.

The CDR3 DNA is TGTGCCTGGAGGGGGGACTGGGGGGTCACTGAAGCTTTCTTT. It translates to CAWRGDWGVTEAFF. The chain couples TRBV30 to TRBJ1-1; the D gene is possibly TRBD1 (5 bases). The CDR3 has 14 residues. The germline V gene encodes CDR1 GTSNPN and CDR2 SVGIG (reference sequence). V was shortened by 3 bases and J by 4 bases, with 15 bases between the two germline ends.

This chain joins TRBV6-5 and TRBJ1-2; tentative D call: TRBD1 (5 bases). V shed 6 bases and J shed 3 bases, with 11 bases lying between them. This CDR3 is 13 amino acids long. Germline CDR1 reads MNHEY; CDR2 reads SVGAGI. The CDR3 here is CASRTANDYGYTF. CDR3 bases: TGTGCCAGCAGGACAGCGAACGACTATGGCTACACCTTC.

The chain has TRBV9 and TRBJ2-3; D perhaps matches TRBD2 (6 bases). Germline V lookup: CDR1 SGDLS, CDR2 YYNGEE. The CDR3 is made up of 16 amino acids. Trimming took 1 base from V and 6 from J, leaving 18 bases between them. The CDR3 DNA follows: TGTGCCAGCAGCGTAACCAGTAGGGCAGGAGGGGATACGCAGTATTTT. This sequence encodes CASSVTSRAGGDTQYF. Complete variable domain (other parts from reference TRBV9 and TRBJ2-3): DSGVTQTPKHLITATGQRVTLRCSPRSGDLSVYWYQQSLDQGLQFLIQYYNGEERAKGNILERFSAQQFPDLHSELNLSSLELGDSALYFCASSVTSRAGGDTQYFGPGTRLTVL.

The chain uses TRBV4-3 and TRBJ1-5, with D tentatively TRBD1 (5 bases). V was trimmed by 4 bases and J by 2 bases, leaving 9 bases between them. Germline values: CDR1 LGHNA, CDR2 YSLEER. The CDR3 runs to 14 residues. The CDR3 loop reads CASSPSTGNQPQHF. The CDR3, as DNA: TGCGCCAGCAGCCCGTCGACAGGCAATCAGCCCCAGCATTTT.

The chain combines TRBV7-3 with TRBJ2-3; tentatively, D is TRBD1 (5 bases). From germline, CDR1 is SGHTA and CDR2 FQGTGA. Trimming removed 9 bases from V and 2 bases from J, with 12 bases in between. This CDR3 has 13 amino acids. CDR3 loop: CASTDRNTDTQYF. CDR3 nucleotide sequence: TGTGCCAGTACCGACAGAAACACAGATACGCAGTATTTT.

J is TRBJ2-7 and V is TRBV7-9; 8 bases map to TRBD1. V was clipped by 5 bases and J by 4 bases; unmatched bases: 13. Per germline, CDR1 SEHNR and CDR2 FQNEAQ (reference sequence). The CDR3 loop spans 16 amino acids. The CDR3 here is CASSPGSRTGSYEQYF. CDR3 sequence (DNA): TGTGCCAGCAGCCCGGGGAGTAGGACAGGGTCGTACGAGCAGTACTTC.

This sequence joins TRBV7-7 and TRBJ1-2; 8 positions match TRBD1. CDR1 SSHAT and CDR2 FNYEAQ come from the germline V gene (reference sequence). This CDR3 has 15 amino acids. Trimming cost V 5 bases and J 4 bases; bases outside gene matches: 9. Here the CDR3 reads CASSPIQGVGYGYTF. CDR3 nucleotides: TGTGCCAGCAGCCCGATACAGGGGGTTGGCTATGGCTACACCTTC.

This chain uses TRBV6-1 with TRBJ1-1; D uncertain. This CDR3 is built from 14 residues. In germline, CDR1 is MNHNS, CDR2 SASEGT. V lost 2 bases and J lost 1, with 8 bases in between. This CDR3 reads CASSEHLGNTEAFF. The CDR3 coding sequence is TGTGCCAGCAGTGAACATCTAGGGAACACTGAAGCTTTCTTT.

V gene TRBV9 combines with J gene TRBJ2-2; 9 nucleotides align to TRBD1. Trimming removed 3 bases from V and 7 bases from J; junction bases left unmatched: 4. The CDR3 sequence is 14 residues long. CDR1 and CDR2 from the germline V gene are SGDLS and YYNGEE. Here the CDR3 reads CASSGTGGSGELFF. CDR3 DNA sequence: TGTGCCAGCAGCGGTACAGGGGGCAGCGGGGAGCTGTTTTTT.

The chain combines TRBV10-3 with TRBJ2-1; 7 positions match TRBD2. Per the germline V gene, CDR1 is ENHRY and CDR2 is SYGVKD. With 7 bases clipped from V and 8 bases from J, the junction kept 26 bases outside the gene matches. CDR3 length: 19 residues. Here the CDR3 reads CAITSKGEPGTKGGDEQFF. The CDR3 DNA follows: TGTGCCATCACGTCGAAAGGAGAGCCCGGGACTAAGGGAGGAGATGAGCAGTTCTTC.